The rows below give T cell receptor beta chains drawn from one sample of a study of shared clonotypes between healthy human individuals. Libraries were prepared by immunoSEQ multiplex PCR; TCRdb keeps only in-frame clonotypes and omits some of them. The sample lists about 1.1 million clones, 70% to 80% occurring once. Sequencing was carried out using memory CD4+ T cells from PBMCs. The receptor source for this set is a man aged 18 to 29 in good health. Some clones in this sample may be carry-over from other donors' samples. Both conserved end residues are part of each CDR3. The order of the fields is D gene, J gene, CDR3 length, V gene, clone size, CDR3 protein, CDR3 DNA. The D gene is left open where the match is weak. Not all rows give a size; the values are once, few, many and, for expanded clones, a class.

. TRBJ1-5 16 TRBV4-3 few CASSQGWNGVNQPQHF TGCGCCAGCAGCCAAGGTTGGAACGGAGTCAATCAGCCCCAGCATTTT
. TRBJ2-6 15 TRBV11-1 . CASSSLASGANVLTF TGTGCCAGCAGCTCACTAGCCTCTGGGGCCAACGTCCTGACTTTC
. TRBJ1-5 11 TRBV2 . CASTQKGPQHF TGTGCCAGCACTCAAAAAGGGCCCCAGCATTTT
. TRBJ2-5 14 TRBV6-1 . CASSEGGTAETQYF TGTGCCAGCAGTGAGGGAGGGACAGCAGAGACCCAGTACTTC
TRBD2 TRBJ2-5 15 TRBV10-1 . CASSDSGGDKKTQYF TGCGCCAGCAGTGATAGCGGGGGGGACAAGAAGACCCAGTACTTC
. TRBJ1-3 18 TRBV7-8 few CASSLVPQGRSSGNTIYF TGTGCCAGCAGCTTAGTGCCCCAGGGGCGAAGCTCTGGAAACACCATATATTTT
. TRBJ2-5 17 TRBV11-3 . CASSLGPSIERGETQYF TGTGCCAGCAGCCTAGGGCCGAGCATTGAGAGAGGAGAGACCCAGTACTTC
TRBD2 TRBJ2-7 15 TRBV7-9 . CASSQGLAGVYEQYF TGTGCCAGCAGTCAAGGACTAGCGGGTGTATACGAGCAGTACTTC
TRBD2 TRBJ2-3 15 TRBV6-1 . CASSEWAGVADTQYF TGTGCCAGCAGTGAATGGGCGGGAGTGGCGGATACGCAGTATTTT
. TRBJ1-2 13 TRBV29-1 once CSVGTLLNYGYTF TGCAGCGTAGGGACACTCCTTAACTATGGCTACACCTTC
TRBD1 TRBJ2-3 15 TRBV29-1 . CSVGVGQGTTDTQYF TGCAGCGTTGGGGTTGGACAGGGGACCACAGATACGCAGTATTTT
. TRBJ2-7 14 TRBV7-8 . CASSPYPSSYEQYF TGTGCCAGCAGCCCTTACCCAAGCTCCTACGAGCAGTACTTC
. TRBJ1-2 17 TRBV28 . CASSLFIRSSWGYGYTF TGTGCCAGCAGCCTCTTTATCAGGTCTTCATGGGGCTATGGCTACACCTTC
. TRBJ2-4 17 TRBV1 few CTSSQGRGALAKNIQYF TGCACCAGCAGCCAAGGACGAGGAGCCTTAGCCAAAAACATTCAGTACTTC
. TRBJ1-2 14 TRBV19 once CASSRGWEFDGYTF TGTGCCAGTAGTAGAGGGTGGGAGTTCGATGGCTACACCTTC
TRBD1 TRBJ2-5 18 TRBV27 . CASSSYFTGAMFHLTQYF TGTGCCAGCAGTTCCTACTTTACAGGGGCAATGTTTCATCTGACCCAGTACTTC
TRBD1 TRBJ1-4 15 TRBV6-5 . CASSSGQVEGEKLFF TGTGCCAGCAGTTCCGGACAGGTGGAGGGTGAAAAACTGTTTTTT
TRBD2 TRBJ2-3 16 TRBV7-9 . CASSFPSGRAADTQYF TGTGCCAGCAGCTTTCCTAGCGGGAGGGCCGCAGATACGCAGTATTTT
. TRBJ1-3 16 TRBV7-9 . CASSFRESNSGNTIYF TGTGCCAGCAGCTTTCGCGAGTCCAACTCTGGAAACACCATATATTTT
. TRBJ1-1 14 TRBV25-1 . CASNRMDGNTEAFF TGTGCCAGCAACCGCATGGACGGCAACACTGAAGCTTTCTTT
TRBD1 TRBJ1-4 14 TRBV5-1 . CASSLVAGGIELFF TGCGCCAGCAGCTTGGTGGCAGGGGGGATCGAACTGTTTTTT
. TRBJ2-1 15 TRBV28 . CASSSPLDPYNEQFF TGTGCCAGCAGTAGCCCCTTAGACCCCTACAATGAGCAGTTCTTC